Here is one TCR beta chain with its context. This CDR3 has 14 amino acids. From germline, CDR1 is MNHEY and CDR2 SVGAGI. With 2 bases removed from V and 11 bases from J, the gap between germline ends came to 18 bases. This entry belongs to a study of blood T cell repertoires in COVID-19. Study information: The United States, Italy and Spain were the sources of the acute and convalescent COVID-19 samples.

Two negative PCRs, clearance, or symptom resolution were required of recovered Cohort 3 donors. Sequenced by immunoSEQ multiplex PCR; TCRdb stores in-frame clones only, minus some. The sample consists of approximately 300,000 clones, 80% to 90% of them appearing once. The receptor was isolated from a woman aged 18-29 years who had recovered from COVID-19. Sequenced: PBMCs or T cells enriched from blood (not recorded which). The V gene is TRBV6-5, the J gene TRBJ2-5, with D unclear. The CDR3 nucleotides are TGTGCCAGCAGTTACGATGGAGTCGAAGCCAAGCAGTACTTC. Encoded protein: CASSYDGVEAKQYF.